This entry lists 2 T cell receptor beta chains sequenced from one sample in a study of T-cell reconstitution after alpha-beta-depleted transplantation in children. Library preparation (for TCRbeta) was performed with unique molecular identifiers. TCRdb re-called the PCR reads through MiXCR, storing one row per CDR3 protein. The sample comprises around 78,000 distinct CDR3 sequences, roughly 6.6% of which are singletons, and 2% to 3% rests with the top ten. Sequenced material: PBMCs from the stem cell graft donor, taken from the stem cell graft. All receptors come from a human donor who donated a stem cell graft to a child with acute lymphoblastic leukemia.

This clonotype appeared many times. This sequence joins TRBV5-1 and TRBJ2-2, with 9 bases matching TRBD1. CDR1 SGHRS and CDR2 YFSETQ come from the germline V gene. V lost 6 bases and J lost 1; bases outside the gene matches: 4. CDR3 length: 15 residues. The DNA for the CDR3 is TGCGCCAGCACCACGGGACAGGGGAACACCGGGGAGCTGTTTTTT. It yields the protein CASTTGQGNTGELFF.

This clonotype has ten or more counts. The rearrangement links TRBV28 to TRBJ2-1; tentatively, D is TRBD1 or TRBD2 (6 bases each). Trimming left V 2 bases short and J 8 bases short, with 19 bases between. Germline lookup yields CDR1 MDHEN and CDR2 SYDVKM. This CDR3 has 16 residues. CDR3 coding DNA: TGTGCCAGCAGTTTACATCTAGGGGGGCTTGGTGATGAGCAGTTCTTC. Amino acid sequence: CASSLHLGGLGDEQFF.